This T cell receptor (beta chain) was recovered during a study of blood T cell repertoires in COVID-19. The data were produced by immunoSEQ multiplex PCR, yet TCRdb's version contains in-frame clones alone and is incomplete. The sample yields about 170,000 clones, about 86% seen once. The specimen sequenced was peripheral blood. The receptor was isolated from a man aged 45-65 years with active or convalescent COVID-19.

The CDR3 DNA reads as TGTGCCAGCAGTGAAGCCCATCGCCTGGACAGGGTGAACACTGAAGCTTTCTTT. Translating it yields CASSEAHRLDRVNTEAFF. This chain links TRBV6-1 with TRBJ1-1, with TRBD1 matching over 8 bases. Germline lookup yields CDR1 MNHNS and CDR2 SASEGT. With V trimmed by 0 bases and J by 0 bases, 9 bases remained unmatched. CDR3 length: 18 residues.